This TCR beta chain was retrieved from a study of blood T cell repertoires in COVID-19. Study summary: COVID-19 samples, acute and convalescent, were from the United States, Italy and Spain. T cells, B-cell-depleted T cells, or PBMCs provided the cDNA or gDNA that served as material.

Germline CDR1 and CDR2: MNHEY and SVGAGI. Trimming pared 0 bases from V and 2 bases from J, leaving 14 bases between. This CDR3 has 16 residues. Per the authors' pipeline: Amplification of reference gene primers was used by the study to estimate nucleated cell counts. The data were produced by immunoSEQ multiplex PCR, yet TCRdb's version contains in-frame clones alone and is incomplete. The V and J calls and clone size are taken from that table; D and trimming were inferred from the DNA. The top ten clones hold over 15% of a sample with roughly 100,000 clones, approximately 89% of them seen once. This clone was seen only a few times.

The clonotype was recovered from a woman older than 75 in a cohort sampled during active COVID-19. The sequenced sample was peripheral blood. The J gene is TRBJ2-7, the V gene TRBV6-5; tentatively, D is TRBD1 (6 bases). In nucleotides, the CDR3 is TGTGCCAGCAGTTACTCAGCTGCAGGGGAGACCTACGAGCAGTACTTC. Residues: CASSYSAAGETYEQYF.